Below are 2 T cell receptor beta chains sequenced from a single sample in a study of early T cells in non-severe SARS-CoV-2 infection. TCRdb processed the 5' RACE reads anew with MiXCR; each CDR3 protein has one entry. This repertoire shows approximately 65,000 distinct CDR3 sequences, 10% to 12% found once; its top ten account for approximately 3%. Sequences were derived from whole blood, sampled at baseline. The receptors were sampled from an adult who was a healthcare worker with PCR-confirmed SARS-CoV-2 infection or an uninfected control (not recorded which).

This clonotype has a handful of counts. The chain combines TRBV27 with TRBJ2-4, with a possible D match to TRBD1 (6 bases). Germline loops: CDR1 MNHEY, CDR2 SMNVEV (reference sequence). The CDR3 is 17 residues long. The germline V and J ends were trimmed by 5 bases and 2 bases, with 19 bases remaining between them. The CDR3 spells CASSPHRDKFPKNIQYF. CDR3 in DNA: TGTGCCAGCAGTCCACACCGGGACAAATTCCCCAAAAACATTCAGTACTTC.

This clonotype has a count of ten or more. The chain joins TRBV6-6 to TRBJ1-1, with D possibly matching TRBD1 (6 bases). The germline V and J ends were trimmed by 5 bases and 7 bases, with 14 bases remaining between them. Per the germline V gene, CDR1 is MNHNY and CDR2 is SVGAGI (reference sequence). The length of the CDR3 is 13 residues. The DNA of the CDR3 is TGTGCCAGCAGTCTCGGGACATCGGGTGAAGCTTTCTTT. The encoded protein is CASSLGTSGEAFF.